The TCR beta chain described here comes from a study of cytomegalovirus exposure and HLA in healthy donors. The CDR3 extends over 14 amino acids. Trimming at V came to 11 bases and at J to 4 bases, leaving 11 bases not matched to a gene. The germline V gene has CDR1 ENHRY and CDR2 SYGVKD. The table lists this clone with a count of one. Repertoires were generated with immunoSEQ multiplex PCR, while TCRdb's copy carries only in-frame clones and drops some. The top ten clones hold approximately 0.8% of a sample with hundreds of thousands of clones, around 86% of them seen once. Sequencing was done on a sample of PBMCs. The source is a woman under 30 in good health and CMV-seronegative. The rearrangement joins TRBV10-3 to TRBJ2-1; the match to TRBD2 covers 7 bases. CDR3: CASWGGSTYNEQFF. CDR3 DNA sequence: TGTGCCTCATGGGGCGGGAGTACTTACAATGAGCAGTTCTTC.